Listed here is a single TCR beta chain. TCRdb reprocessed the RACE reads with MiXCR, giving one entry per CDR3 protein. In the table there are over 65,000 distinct CDR3 sequences, around a tenth of which are singletons. From germline, CDR1 is SGHDN and CDR2 FVKESK. The CDR3 consists of 16 residues. V was clipped by 2 bases and J by 6 bases, with 20 bases between them. The time point: patch test 2, 6 weeks after DPC sensitization. As to treatment: therapeutic diphenylcyclopropenone sensitization with weekly scalp DPC. The source of the sample is a study of human T cells and chemical hapten exposure. As for the study in general: The study lasted 20 to 25 weeks, and patients were dosed weekly with diphenylcyclopropenone on the scalp throughout. Alopecia areata, totalis or universalis was found in mostly female patients.

This TCR derives from a man between 18 and 35 years old with alopecia areata. Some clones in this sample may be carry-over from other donors' samples. V gene TRBV14 combines with J gene TRBJ2-7; D could derive from TRBD1 or TRBD2 (6 bases each). Source: whole blood, taken in connection with sensitization to the hapten diphenylcyclopropenone (DPC). CDR3 bases: TGTGCCAGCAGCCAAACCGGTTGGGGGGCCACTTTCGAGCAGTACTTC. It encodes CASSQTGWGATFEQYF.